A single sample gave rise to the 12 T cell receptor beta chains below, sequenced in a study of T-cell memory formation after mild COVID-19. TCRdb fed the 5' RACE reads into MiXCR, producing one record per CDR3 protein. The sample shows about 150,000 distinct CDR3 sequences, about 14% of them seen only once. The material sequenced was PBMCs or a T cell subset sorted from them (not recorded which). These TCRs come from an adult woman who had mild COVID-19 (a few samples of this study predate the infection). Cell type and time point are not known.

The chain recombines TRBV29-1 with TRBJ2-3; 8 nucleotides match TRBD2. This CDR3 has 14 residues. The V segment lost 8 bases and the J segment 1 base; nucleotides outside the gene matches: 8. In germline, CDR1 is SQVTM, CDR2 ANQGSEA. The CDR3 bases are TGCAGCTCACTACCACTAGCGGGCACAGATACGCAGTATTTT. Protein sequence: CSSLPLAGTDTQYF.

This clonotype was counted between two and nine times. The chain is built from TRBV10-3 and TRBJ1-1, with 7 bases lining up with TRBD1. This CDR3 has 14 amino acids. V gave up 6 bases and J gave up 3 bases; unmatched junction bases: 7. Germline CDR1 is ENHRY and CDR2 is SYGVKD. The DNA of the CDR3 is TGTGCCATCAGCAAGGACAGGACGGACACTGAAGCTTTCTTT. Translation gives CAISKDRTDTEAFF.

This chain uses TRBV24-1 with TRBJ2-3; D is possibly TRBD2 (7 bases). The CDR3 covers 15 residues. CDR1 and CDR2 from the germline V gene are KGHDR and SFDVKD. V lost 1 base and J 1 base, leaving 8 bases between the germline ends. The CDR3: CATSDFGGRTDTQYF. The DNA for the CDR3 is TGTGCCACCAGTGATTTCGGGGGGCGCACAGATACGCAGTATTTT.

This chain links TRBV18 with TRBJ2-7; D unresolved. Trimming took off 3 bases at V and 1 base at J, with 16 bases between the two ends. Germline CDR1 KGHSH, CDR2 LQKENI. This CDR3 contains 16 residues. CDR3 loop: CASSPGLQSQSYEQYF. The CDR3 region has the DNA TGTGCCAGCTCACCGGGGTTACAATCACAGTCCTACGAGCAGTACTTC.

This clonotype was counted between two and nine times. This chain links TRBV29-1 with TRBJ2-7; D unresolved. Germline CDR1 and CDR2: SQVTM and ANQGSEA. CDR3 length: 11 residues. The ends were cut back, 0 bases at V and 4 bases at J, with 4 bases in the middle. The CDR3 loop is CSVEDVYEQYF. CDR3 nucleotide sequence: TGCAGCGTTGAAGATGTATACGAGCAGTACTTC.

The V call is TRBV7-9, the J call TRBJ2-6, with D possibly called TRBD1 or TRBD2 (6 bases each). Germline assignment: CDR1 SEHNR and CDR2 FQNEAQ (reference sequence). The CDR3 is made up of 17 amino acids. The V and J ends lost 5 bases and 2 bases respectively, with 16 bases between them. CDR3 residues: CASSQTDGGPGANVLTF. In nucleotides, the CDR3 is TGTGCCAGCAGCCAGACCGACGGGGGCCCTGGGGCCAACGTCCTGACTTTC.

The chain joins TRBV2 to TRBJ2-7, with TRBD1 matching over 9 bases. The length of the CDR3 is 15 residues. From germline, CDR1 is SNHLY and CDR2 FYNNEI. V lost 5 bases to trimming and J lost 0 bases; unmatched junction nucleotides: 5. The DNA for the CDR3 is TGTGCCAGCAGTCTAGAGGACAGGGGCTCCTACGAGCAGTACTTC. This gives the protein CASSLEDRGSYEQYF.

This clonotype was observed a few times. The rearrangement joins TRBV4-3 to TRBJ1-2; D perhaps matches TRBD1 (5 bases). Germline V gene data show CDR1 as LGHNA and CDR2 as YSLEER. The V end lost 0 bases, the J end lost 1 base, and 6 bases lay between the germline ends. The CDR3 has 14 amino acids. The CDR3 loop is CASSQDQGNYGYTF. CDR3 bases: TGCGCCAGCAGCCAAGATCAGGGTAACTATGGCTACACCTTC.

The rearrangement joins TRBV7-6 to TRBJ2-5, with 8 bases lining up with TRBD1. V shed 1 base, J shed 5 bases, and the junction held 9 bases outside the gene matches. Germline V lookup: CDR1 SGHVS, CDR2 FNYEAQ. CDR3 size: 16 residues. The CDR3 sequence: CASSLDFGQGRETQYF. The CDR3 nucleotides are TGTGCCAGCAGCTTAGATTTCGGACAGGGAAGGGAGACCCAGTACTTC.

This clonotype was seen a few times. The CDR3 protein is CASSPLGTSGRLYQETQYF. The CDR3 DNA reads TGTGCCAGCAGCCCCCTAGGGACTAGCGGGCGGTTGTACCAAGAGACCCAGTACTTC. The V call is TRBV7-3, the J call TRBJ2-5; 12 bases align to TRBD2. In germline, CDR1 is SGHTA, CDR2 FQGTGA. This CDR3 is 19 amino acids long. The ends lost 5 bases at V and 0 bases at J; junction bases unmatched: 13.

The J gene is TRBJ2-1, the V gene TRBV7-6; tentative D call: TRBD2 (5 bases). The ends were cut back, 5 bases at V and 1 base at J, with 12 bases in the middle. Per the germline V gene, CDR1 is SGHVS and CDR2 is FNYEAQ. The CDR3 extends over 15 amino acids. The CDR3 is CASSQYGGSYNEQFF. DNA of the CDR3: TGTGCCAGCAGCCAATATGGAGGATCCTACAATGAGCAGTTCTTC.

In its sample, this clonotype was seen a few times. Here the CDR3 reads CSVEDPGHSSYEQYF. For the CDR3, the DNA is TGCAGCGTTGAAGATCCGGGACACAGCTCCTACGAGCAGTACTTC. The chain carries TRBV29-1 and TRBJ2-7, with D perhaps matching TRBD1 (6 bases). CDR3 size: 15 residues. V dropped 0 bases and J dropped 0 bases, with 12 bases sitting between them. Germline V gene lookup returns CDR1 SQVTM and CDR2 ANQGSEA.